These 21 T cell receptor beta chains were all obtained from the same sample, sequenced in a study of cytomegalovirus exposure and HLA in healthy donors. With 60 Vbeta and 13 Jbeta primers, the PCR was carried out. Produced via immunoSEQ multiplex PCR; TCRdb's table is partial and in-frame only. The repertoire has 65,000 to 95,000 clones, around 77% of them found once; the top ten carry approximately 3.2%. The specimen was PBMCs. The receptors shown here come from a man aged 45-60 years in good health and CMV-seronegative.

The chain employs TRBV30 and TRBJ2-7; D unresolved. Germline V gene data show CDR1 as GTSNPN and CDR2 as SVGIG (reference sequence). V lost 0 bases and J lost 3, with 9 bases in between. This CDR3 spans 13 amino acids. This CDR3 is CAWSVHQNYEQYF. CDR3 nucleotide sequence: TGTGCCTGGAGTGTACACCAGAACTACGAGCAGTACTTC.

The chain couples TRBV30 to TRBJ2-5, with TRBD2 identical over 10 bases. Trimming cost V 5 bases and J 9 bases; bases outside gene matches: 12. The CDR3 sequence is 14 residues long. Per germline, CDR1 GTSNPN and CDR2 SVGIG (reference sequence). The CDR3 spells CAWSIAGGMSPQYF. In nucleotides, the CDR3 is TGTGCCTGGTCGATAGCGGGGGGCATGTCGCCCCAGTACTTC.

This clone is a singleton in its sample. This chain joins TRBV18 and TRBJ1-2, with 8 bases identical to TRBD1. CDR1 KGHSH and CDR2 LQKENI come from the germline V gene. CDR3 length equals 14 residues. With V trimmed by 3 bases and J by 4 bases, 4 bases remained unmatched. The CDR3: CASSPTGESYGYTF. DNA for the CDR3: TGTGCCAGCTCACCGACAGGGGAGAGCTATGGCTACACCTTC.

The chain uses TRBV19 and TRBJ2-1; maybe TRBD1 (8 bases). Germline assignment: CDR1 LNHDA and CDR2 SQIVND (reference sequence). CDR3 length: 15 amino acids. V was shortened by 0 bases and J by 9 bases, with 15 bases between the two germline ends. The CDR3 is CASSIEDREGAEQFF. The CDR3 nucleotides read TGTGCCAGTAGTATAGAGGACAGGGAGGGCGCTGAGCAGTTCTTC.

This clone was counted between two and nine times. The J gene is TRBJ2-6, the V gene TRBV11-3, with D perhaps TRBD2 (5 bases). The CDR3 spans 15 residues. The germline gives CDR1 SGHNT, CDR2 YENEEA. V lost 7 bases to trimming and J lost 0 bases, with 10 bases between them. The CDR3 is CASTLGLSGANVLTF. The CDR3, as DNA: TGTGCCAGCACGCTTGGACTCTCTGGGGCCAACGTCCTGACTTTC.

The CDR3 loop reads CASSLPYLNTEAFF. Here the CDR3 DNA reads TGTGCCAGCAGCTTGCCGTATCTGAACACTGAAGCTTTCTTT. The rearrangement joins TRBV5-6 to TRBJ1-1; D unclear. Trimming shortened V by 1 base and J by 0 bases, and 7 bases separated the two germline ends. The CDR3 spans 14 residues. Germline V gives CDR1 SGHDT, CDR2 YYEEEE.

The chain links TRBV7-3 to TRBJ2-6; D call uncertain. The V gene lost 5 bases and the J gene lost 5 bases, with 13 bases spanning the gap. Germline V gene lookup returns CDR1 SGHTA and CDR2 FQGTGA. This CDR3 has 15 residues. CDR3 DNA sequence: TGTGCCAGCAGCGCCAACCTAGGCCGGGCCAACGTCCTGACTTTC. This translates into CASSANLGRANVLTF. The variable domain in full, completed from reference TRBV7-3 and TRBJ2-6, reads GAGVSQTPSNKVTEKGKYVELRCDPISGHTALYWYRQSLGQGPEFLIYFQGTGAADDSGLPNDRFFAVRPEGSVSTLKIQRTERGDSAVYLCASSANLGRANVLTFGAGSRLTVL.

V gene TRBV7-8 combines with J gene TRBJ1-6, with D hard to call. V lost 4 bases and J lost 8, with 12 bases in between. The germline gives CDR1 SGHVS, CDR2 FQNEAQ. The CDR3 has 14 amino acids. This CDR3 is CASSSREGYSPLHF. CDR3 sequence (DNA): TGTGCCAGCAGCTCCCGGGAGGGATATTCACCCCTCCACTTT.

The chain combines TRBV6-1 with TRBJ2-2; D remains unclear. Germline CDR1 and CDR2: MNHNS and SASEGT. CDR3 size: 14 residues. Trimming took off 4 bases at V and 13 bases at J, with 19 bases between the two ends. CDR3 region: CASSGTFSVSGLFF. The CDR3 region has the DNA TGTGCCAGCAGTGGAACCTTCTCCGTATCGGGGCTGTTTTTT.

The chain employs TRBV7-8 and TRBJ1-3; perhaps TRBD1 as D (5 bases). The V end lost 0 bases, the J end lost 4 bases, and 16 bases lay between the germline ends. The CDR3 totals 17 residues. CDR1 and CDR2 from the germline V gene are SGHVS and FQNEAQ. The CDR3 is CASSLAPKQGKGNTIYF. The CDR3 DNA follows: TGTGCCAGCAGCTTAGCGCCGAAGCAGGGAAAAGGAAACACCATATATTTT.

This chain joins TRBV5-4 and TRBJ1-2, with D hard to call. The CDR3 spans 15 residues. V was trimmed by 0 bases and J by 2 bases, leaving 11 bases between them. From germline, CDR1 is SGHNT and CDR2 YYREEE (reference sequence). DNA of the CDR3: TGTGCCAGCAGCTTGGAGGCGGGTAGCAACTATGGCTACACCTTC. This encodes CASSLEAGSNYGYTF.

The V call is TRBV18, the J call TRBJ2-7; 7 nucleotides align to TRBD1. The length of the CDR3 is 14 residues. CDR1 is KGHSH, CDR2 LQKENI, per germline. V shed 6 bases and J 3 bases; nucleotides not matched to a gene: 8. CDR3 nucleotides: TGTGCCAGCTCCGTACGACAGGGAGACTACGAGCAGTACTTC. Protein sequence: CASSVRQGDYEQYF.

The chain uses TRBV7-9 and TRBJ1-5, with D possibly TRBD1 on 5 matching bases. The V and J ends lost 3 bases and 2 bases respectively, with 8 bases between them. This CDR3 has 14 residues. Germline CDR1 is SEHNR and CDR2 is FQNEAQ (reference sequence). The CDR3, as DNA: TGTGCCAGCAGCTTGTCAGGGCGCAATCAGCCCCAGCATTTT. Amino acid sequence: CASSLSGRNQPQHF.

The V and J genes are TRBV7-2 and TRBJ1-2, with unresolved D. From germline, CDR1 is SGHTA and CDR2 FQGNSA. This CDR3 has 13 amino acids. V lost 1 base, J lost 3 bases, and 6 bases lay in between. CDR3 amino acids: CASSLGGYYGYTF. The CDR3 DNA reads TGTGCCAGCAGCTTAGGAGGGTACTATGGCTACACCTTC.

The CDR3 here is CASSFGATYEQYF. The CDR3 DNA reads as TGTGCCAGCAGCTTTGGGGCCACCTACGAGCAGTACTTC. V is TRBV11-3 and J is TRBJ2-7, with D maybe TRBD1 (5 bases). Trimming left V 3 bases short and J 2 bases short, with 8 bases between. The length of the CDR3 is 13 residues. CDR1 is SGHNT, CDR2 YENEEA, per germline.

This clone was observed a handful of times. The rearrangement links TRBV4-3 to TRBJ2-1; maybe TRBD2 (6 bases). CDR3 length: 16 amino acids. V was cut by 0 bases and J by 0 bases, with 9 bases left in between. The germline CDR1 and CDR2 sequences are LGHNA and YSLEER. In DNA form, the CDR3 reads TGCGCCAGCAGCCAAGATCACGGGAGCTCCTACAATGAGCAGTTCTTC. It translates to CASSQDHGSSYNEQFF.

This sequence joins TRBV6-1 and TRBJ2-3, with 11 bases lining up with TRBD2. The CDR3 sequence is 16 residues long. Trimming at V came to 4 bases and at J to 5 bases, leaving 8 bases not matched to a gene. Germline V gene lookup returns CDR1 MNHNS and CDR2 SASEGT. DNA of the CDR3: TGTGCCAGCAGTGGGGAGCCGGGACTAGCGGTAGATACGCAGTATTTT. This codes for CASSGEPGLAVDTQYF.

J is TRBJ1-6 and V is TRBV7-9, with a tentative D call TRBD1 (6 bases). The length of the CDR3 is 15 residues. V was cut by 5 bases and J by 5 bases, with 13 bases left in between. In germline, CDR1 is SEHNR, CDR2 FQNEAQ (reference sequence). Written as DNA, the CDR3 is TGTGCCAGCAGCCCCCCCGGACAGCATAATTCACCCCTCCACTTT. Its translation is CASSPPGQHNSPLHF.

The CDR3 protein is CAISEMASGGSADTQYF. The CDR3 coding sequence is TGTGCCATCAGTGAAATGGCTAGCGGGGGGTCAGCAGATACGCAGTATTTT. The chain has TRBV10-3 and TRBJ2-3; 11 positions match TRBD2. With V trimmed by 3 bases and J by 4 bases, 9 bases remained unmatched. Germline-derived CDR1 and CDR2 are ENHRY and SYGVKD. The CDR3 sequence is 17 residues long.

This sequence joins TRBV18 and TRBJ1-1, with TRBD1 identical over 8 bases. V was clipped by 3 bases and J by 4 bases; unmatched bases: 7. Per germline, CDR1 KGHSH and CDR2 LQKENI. CDR3 length: 15 amino acids. CDR3 coding DNA: TGTGCCAGCTCACCGATTCAGGGGGCCGGCACTGAAGCTTTCTTT. Protein sequence: CASSPIQGAGTEAFF.

The chain couples TRBV6-4 to TRBJ2-2; D is perhaps TRBD2 (6 bases). Germline V gene sequence: CDR1 MRHNA, CDR2 SNTAGT. This CDR3 has 18 amino acids. V lost 2 bases and J 0 bases, leaving 16 bases between the germline ends. In DNA form, the CDR3 reads TGTGCCAGCAGTGACGCCGTATGGAGGGCTGCGAACACCGGGGAGCTGTTTTTT. It is translated as CASSDAVWRAANTGELFF.